The 16 T cell receptor beta chains in this list originate from one sample, sequenced in a study of blood T cell repertoires in COVID-19. Measured with immunoSEQ multiplex PCR; TCRdb has only the in-frame clones, and not every one. The sample yields 200,000 to 300,000 clones, roughly 86% seen once. The sequencing sample was made of peripheral blood. These receptors were taken from a woman aged 55-69 years with COVID-19, enrolled during active disease.

J is TRBJ1-5 and V is TRBV5-8; the D gene is possibly TRBD1 (5 bases). Trimming shortened V by 4 bases and J by 1 base, and 18 bases separated the two germline ends. The CDR3 length is 17 residues. Germline CDR1 is SGHTS and CDR2 is YDEGEE. DNA for the CDR3: TGTGCCAGCAGCCCTACAGGTGTGCTGTGGAGCAATCAGCCCCAGCATTTT. Translating it yields CASSPTGVLWSNQPQHF.

There are a few counts of this clone. This chain joins TRBV7-8 and TRBJ2-3; 14 bases map to TRBD2. CDR1 SGHVS and CDR2 FQNEAQ come from the germline V gene. CDR3 size: 17 residues. V was clipped by 5 bases and J by 4 bases; unmatched bases: 8. In DNA form, the CDR3 reads TGTGCCAGCAGCGGAACCGGGACTAGCGGGAGAGCAGATACGCAGTATTTT. Encoded protein: CASSGTGTSGRADTQYF. Supplemented by reference TRBV7-8 and TRBJ2-3, the full variable domain reads GAGVSQSPRYKVAKRGQDVALRCDPISGHVSLFWYQQALGQGPEFLTYFQNEAQLDKSGLPSDRFFAERPEGSVSTLKIQRTQQEDSAVYLCASSGTGTSGRADTQYFGPGTRLTVL.

This rearrangement joins TRBV19 to TRBJ1-5; the D is unclear. The V end lost 4 bases, the J end lost 2 bases, and 18 bases lay between the germline ends. Germline values: CDR1 LNHDA, CDR2 SQIVND (reference sequence). The CDR3 contains 17 residues. CDR3 in amino acids: CASSTRKGGIGNQPQHF. The CDR3, as DNA: TGTGCCAGTAGTACAAGGAAGGGAGGAATCGGCAATCAGCCCCAGCATTTT.

The chain carries TRBV30 and TRBJ1-6, with D possibly being TRBD1 (5 bases). The CDR3 totals 14 residues. Trimming removed 4 bases from V and 10 bases from J, with 17 bases in between. The V gene's germline CDR1 is GTSNPN and CDR2 SVGIG (reference sequence). This chain's CDR3 is CAWNVGRGRSPLHF. The CDR3 region has the DNA TGTGCCTGGAATGTGGGGAGGGGACGGTCACCCCTCCACTTT.

The chain has TRBV19 and TRBJ2-1, with 11 bases matching TRBD2. This CDR3 contains 16 residues. Germline assignment: CDR1 LNHDA and CDR2 SQIVND (reference sequence). With 9 bases clipped from V and 5 bases from J, the junction kept 12 bases outside the gene matches. The CDR3 sequence is CASPGTSGGLDNEQFF. The CDR3 DNA sequence: TGTGCCAGCCCCGGGACTAGCGGAGGGTTAGACAATGAGCAGTTCTTC.

This clone occurred a few times. The rearrangement links TRBV15 to TRBJ1-3; D unclear. The V end lost 5 bases, the J end lost 0 bases, and 11 bases lay between the germline ends. In germline, CDR1 is LNHNV, CDR2 YYDKDF (reference sequence). This CDR3 has 15 residues. CDR3 protein: CATSVDWSSGNTIYF. The CDR3 nucleotides are TGTGCCACCAGCGTTGACTGGAGCTCTGGAAACACCATATATTTT.

The genes are TRBV19 and TRBJ1-3; 7 bases are shared with TRBD1. CDR3 length equals 15 residues. Germline V lookup: CDR1 LNHDA, CDR2 SQIVND (reference sequence). J lost 0 bases, V lost 6 bases, and 5 bases had no gene match. CDR3 nucleotides: TGTGCCAGTAGGACAACAGGGGTCTCTGGAAACACCATATATTTT. Translated, it gives CASRTTGVSGNTIYF. The entire variable domain, with the rest obtained from reference TRBV19 and TRBJ1-3, is as follows: DGGITQSPKYLFRKEGQNVTLSCEQNLNHDAMYWYRQDPGQGLRLIYYSQIVNDFQKGDIAEGYSVSREKKESFPLTVTSAQKNPTAFYLCASRTTGVSGNTIYFGEGSWLTVV.

The V call is TRBV29-1, the J call TRBJ1-2; TRBD1 matches 7 bases. Germline loops: CDR1 SQVTM, CDR2 ANQGSEA. The trim removed 6 bases at V and 4 bases at J, leaving 14 bases unmatched. The CDR3 loop spans 15 amino acids. The CDR3, as DNA: TGCAGCGTCGGGACAGTGAATGATGTCAGCTATGGCTACACCTTC. It specifies CSVGTVNDVSYGYTF.

This sequence joins TRBV7-2 and TRBJ1-5; maybe TRBD1 (5 bases). Trimming stripped 4 bases from V and 5 bases from J, with 12 bases between. Germline V gene data show CDR1 as SGHTA and CDR2 as FQGNSA. This CDR3 is 14 amino acids long. CDR3 region: CASSYRRGDQPQHF. CDR3 DNA: TGTGCCAGCAGCTATCGTAGGGGTGATCAGCCCCAGCATTTT.

This chain joins TRBV28 and TRBJ1-1; possible D gene TRBD1, 6 bases. The CDR3 runs to 16 residues. The V end lost 8 bases, the J end lost 0 bases, and 19 bases lay between the germline ends. Germline-derived CDR1 and CDR2 are MDHEN and SYDVKM. The CDR3 nucleotides are TGTGCCAGCCCGCCTGGGGGGGGCATCTTGAACACTGAAGCTTTCTTT. The encoded protein is CASPPGGGILNTEAFF.

The chain joins TRBV5-5 to TRBJ2-7, with 10 bases fitting TRBD1. From germline, CDR1 is SGHKS and CDR2 YYEKEE (reference sequence). Losses at the gene ends were 2 bases for V and 4 bases for J; bases not matched to a gene: 6. The CDR3 length is 15 residues. CDR3 coding DNA: TGTGCCAGCAGCTTCGGGACAGGGGTAATTTACGAGCAGTACTTC. Its translation is CASSFGTGVIYEQYF.

CDR3 sequence reads: CASSVGGGIVTEAFF. CDR3 coding DNA: TGTGCCAGCAGCGTAGGAGGGGGAATAGTCACTGAAGCTTTCTTT. The chain carries TRBV9 and TRBJ1-1, with TRBD1 as a possible D gene (6 bases). The ends were cut back, 0 bases at V and 4 bases at J, with 13 bases in the middle. This CDR3 spans 15 amino acids. Per germline, CDR1 SGDLS and CDR2 YYNGEE.

The rearrangement uses TRBV27 and TRBJ1-2; 11 positions match TRBD1. The CDR3 runs 16 residues. Germline V gene data show CDR1 as MNHEY and CDR2 as SMNVEV (reference sequence). V shed 0 bases and J 4 bases; nucleotides not matched to a gene: 4. This chain's CDR3 is CASSLSGTGGFYGYTF. The CDR3 DNA reads TGTGCCAGCAGTTTATCGGGGACAGGGGGGTTCTATGGCTACACCTTC.

The sample holds one count of this clone. V usage is TRBV28 and J usage is TRBJ2-1; TRBD2 agrees at 12 bases. Losses at the gene ends were 7 bases for V and 8 bases for J; bases not matched to a gene: 18. CDR3 size: 18 residues. CDR1 MDHEN and CDR2 SYDVKM come from the germline V gene. The CDR3 nucleotides are TGTGCCAGCACCCGAGGGAGGCTAGCGGGAGGGTGGGAAGATGAGCAGTTCTTC. Translation gives CASTRGRLAGGWEDEQFF.

V usage is TRBV7-6 and J usage is TRBJ1-1; the D gene is possibly TRBD1 (5 bases). Germline values: CDR1 SGHVS, CDR2 FNYEAQ. The CDR3 sequence is 17 residues long. V lost 1 base, J lost 4 bases, and 19 bases lay in between. The CDR3 sequence: CASSLGVGGQLSTEAFF. The CDR3 nucleotides are TGTGCCAGCAGCTTAGGGGTTGGCGGACAATTGAGCACTGAAGCTTTCTTT.

This clone came up once. The chain uses TRBV5-4 and TRBJ1-5; 7 bases agree with TRBD1. Germline CDR1 is SGHNT and CDR2 is YYREEE (reference sequence). V shed 0 bases and J 1 base; nucleotides not matched to a gene: 1. The CDR3 extends over 15 amino acids. CDR3 DNA: TGTGCCAGCAGCTTGGACAGGGGCAGCAATCAGCCCCAGCATTTT. Encoded protein: CASSLDRGSNQPQHF. Full variable domain (rest looked up from reference TRBV5-4 and TRBJ1-5): ETGVTQSPTHLIKTRGQQVTLRCSSQSGHNTVSWYQQALGQGPQFIFQYYREEENGRGNFPPRFSGLQFPNYSSELNVNALELDDSALYLCASSLDRGSNQPQHFGDGTRLSIL.